Each of the 25 T cell receptor beta chains below was sequenced from the same sample in a study of blood T cell repertoires in COVID-19. Only in-frame clones appear in the TCRdb table, and some are missing; sequencing was by immunoSEQ multiplex PCR. This sample has around 200,000 clones, with around four fifths found just once. Sequenced input: peripheral blood. The receptors shown here come from a woman between 40 and 55 years old with active or convalescent COVID-19.

The chain couples TRBV5-1 to TRBJ2-7; the D gene is possibly TRBD1 (5 bases). The CDR3 runs to 13 residues. CDR1 SGHRS and CDR2 YFSETQ come from the germline V gene. The V gene lost 5 bases and the J gene lost 0 bases, with 9 bases spanning the gap. The CDR3 here is CASRPRDSYEQYF. Here the CDR3 DNA reads TGCGCCAGCAGACCCAGGGACTCCTACGAGCAGTACTTC.

The gene calls are TRBV28 and TRBJ1-2; 9 bases line up with TRBD1. Germline V lookup: CDR1 MDHEN, CDR2 SYDVKM. The CDR3 extends over 15 amino acids. Trimming cost V 2 bases and J 4 bases; bases outside gene matches: 5. The CDR3 nucleotides read TGTGCCAGCAGTTTACCGGGACAGGGAACCTATGGCTACACCTTC. It codes for CASSLPGQGTYGYTF.

The chain has TRBV2 and TRBJ1-1; D is unclear. CDR3 length: 13 amino acids. The V end lost 6 bases, the J end lost 5 bases, and 13 bases lay between the germline ends. Germline V gives CDR1 SNHLY, CDR2 FYNNEI. This CDR3 reads CASSLVEGTEAFF. CDR3 coding DNA: TGTGCCAGCAGCCTAGTCGAGGGTACTGAAGCTTTCTTT.

This clone was counted a few times. The rearrangement links TRBV27 to TRBJ2-1, with D possibly TRBD1 on 8 matching bases. This CDR3 comprises 14 residues. Per germline, CDR1 MNHEY and CDR2 SMNVEV (reference sequence). The V end was cut by 2 bases, the J end by 9 bases, with 14 bases between. The CDR3 sequence: CASSLVDREGEQFF. The DNA of the CDR3 is TGTGCCAGCAGTTTAGTGGACAGGGAGGGTGAGCAGTTCTTC.

This chain uses TRBV30 with TRBJ1-4; the D gene is possibly TRBD1 (5 bases). The germline V and J ends were trimmed by 5 bases and 7 bases, with 11 bases remaining between them. Germline assignment: CDR1 GTSNPN and CDR2 SVGIG (reference sequence). The length of the CDR3 is 12 residues. The CDR3 is CAWGVTGEKLFF. The CDR3 coding sequence is TGTGCCTGGGGGGTTACAGGTGAAAAACTGTTTTTT.

The chain carries TRBV7-9 and TRBJ2-7; 10 nucleotides match TRBD2. V lost 1 base to trimming and J lost 3 bases; unmatched junction nucleotides: 6. The CDR3 spans 16 residues. Germline V gene data show CDR1 as SEHNR and CDR2 as FQNEAQ (reference sequence). CDR3 DNA sequence: TGTGCCAGCAGCTTAGGTTCTAGCGGGAGTGTCTACGAGCAGTACTTC. It codes for CASSLGSSGSVYEQYF.

This clone appeared once. The chain has TRBV5-8 and TRBJ2-7; TRBD1 agrees at 11 bases. The CDR3 extends over 14 amino acids. The trim removed 7 bases at V and 2 bases at J, leaving 5 bases unmatched. The germline CDR1 and CDR2 sequences are SGHTS and YDEGEE. In nucleotides, the CDR3 is TGTGCCAGCGGACCGGGACAGGGGGCCTACGAGCAGTACTTC. Residues: CASGPGQGAYEQYF.

This rearrangement joins TRBV5-1 to TRBJ2-5, with 7 nucleotides matching TRBD2. Germline values: CDR1 SGHRS, CDR2 YFSETQ. This CDR3 is 14 amino acids long. The trim removed 3 bases at V and 5 bases at J, leaving 7 bases unmatched. The CDR3 DNA follows: TGCGCCAGCAGCTCTGGACTGGGGGGGGAGACCCAGTACTTC. Protein sequence: CASSSGLGGETQYF.

The rearrangement links TRBV27 to TRBJ2-7; 7 bases fit TRBD1. The germline CDR1 and CDR2 sequences are MNHEY and SMNVEV (reference sequence). The CDR3 has 16 residues. Losses at the gene ends were 0 bases for V and 3 bases for J; bases not matched to a gene: 8. The CDR3 loop is CASSLSGTDLYYEQYF. CDR3 sequence (DNA): TGTGCCAGCAGTTTATCAGGGACAGACCTTTACTACGAGCAGTACTTC.

The chain joins TRBV4-2 to TRBJ2-7; 10 nucleotides match TRBD2. This CDR3 comprises 15 residues. CDR1 is LGHNA, CDR2 YNFKEQ, per germline. The V segment lost 4 bases and the J segment 3 bases; nucleotides outside the gene matches: 6. The DNA for the CDR3 is TGTGCCAGCAGCCTTACTAGCGGGGATGTCTACGAGCAGTACTTC. It is translated as CASSLTSGDVYEQYF.

The chain has TRBV7-3 and TRBJ2-5; TRBD2 might be the D (5 bases). Germline assignment: CDR1 SGHTA and CDR2 FQGTGA. Between the trimmed V and J ends, which lost 5 bases and 1 base, there was a span of 8 bases. The CDR3 is made up of 13 amino acids. DNA for the CDR3: TGTGCCAGCAGCAGCGGAGCCCAAGAGACCCAGTACTTC. It is translated as CASSSGAQETQYF. Supplemented by reference TRBV7-3 and TRBJ2-5, the full variable domain reads GAGVSQTPSNKVTEKGKYVELRCDPISGHTALYWYRQSLGQGPEFLIYFQGTGAADDSGLPNDRFFAVRPEGSVSTLKIQRTERGDSAVYLCASSSGAQETQYFGPGTRLLVL.

The chain recombines TRBV30 with TRBJ1-2; D is unresolved. The V end lost 0 bases, the J end lost 2 bases, and 13 bases lay between the germline ends. From germline, CDR1 is GTSNPN and CDR2 SVGIG (reference sequence). The CDR3 extends over 15 amino acids. CDR3 loop: CAWSVRAKINYGYTF. CDR3 in DNA: TGTGCCTGGAGTGTACGCGCAAAAATCAACTATGGCTACACCTTC.

The chain employs TRBV4-3 and TRBJ1-4; D possibly corresponds to TRBD1 (5 bases). The CDR3 runs 16 residues. Trimming stripped 0 bases from V and 7 bases from J, with 15 bases between. Germline V gives CDR1 LGHNA, CDR2 YSLEER. For the CDR3, the DNA is TGCGCCAGCAGCCAAGATTCGGGGGTAAGGGGTGAAAAACTGTTTTTT. Protein product: CASSQDSGVRGEKLFF.

The genes are TRBV10-3 and TRBJ1-2; possible D gene TRBD1, 5 bases. Germline CDR1 and CDR2: ENHRY and SYGVKD. The CDR3 consists of 14 residues. Trimming shortened V by 3 bases and J by 4 bases, and 12 bases separated the two germline ends. This CDR3 reads CAISEGTAVYGYTF. The CDR3 DNA sequence: TGTGCCATCAGTGAAGGGACTGCTGTCTATGGCTACACCTTC.

The chain uses TRBV7-3 and TRBJ2-5; D uncertain. CDR1 and CDR2 from the germline V gene are SGHTA and FQGTGA. Trimming removed 5 bases from V and 5 bases from J, with 12 bases in between. The CDR3 contains 13 residues. The CDR3 nucleotides are TGTGCCAGCAGCCAAGACCCAGCGGAGACCCAGTACTTC. It encodes CASSQDPAETQYF.

The V call is TRBV20-1, the J call TRBJ1-5; D may be TRBD1 (5 bases). Trimming left V 3 bases short and J 5 bases short, with 11 bases between. The germline V gene has CDR1 DFQATT and CDR2 SNEGSKA (reference sequence). CDR3 size: 13 residues. CDR3 nucleotide sequence: TGCAGTGCTAGTTGGCAGGGTCATCAGCCCCAGCATTTT. This translates into CSASWQGHQPQHF.

The chain uses TRBV5-4 and TRBJ2-1; TRBD1 agrees at 9 bases. The CDR3 is made up of 13 amino acids. The V segment lost 4 bases and the J segment 9 bases; nucleotides outside the gene matches: 5. Germline assignment: CDR1 SGHNT and CDR2 YYREEE (reference sequence). The CDR3 protein is CASSHRGQAEQFF. For the CDR3, the DNA is TGTGCCAGCAGCCACAGGGGGCAGGCTGAGCAGTTCTTC.

This chain uses TRBV25-1 with TRBJ2-7, with 12 bases fitting TRBD2. There are 13 residues in the CDR3. CDR1 is MGHDK, CDR2 SYGVNS, per germline. V lost 8 bases to trimming and J lost 6 bases; unmatched junction nucleotides: 5. The CDR3 region is CASSSGGALEQYF. DNA of the CDR3: TGTGCCAGCTCTAGCGGGGGGGCGCTCGAGCAGTACTTC.

Worth noting for this clone: One end of the junction is discordant with germline, which a read error may explain. V and J are TRBV10-1 and TRBJ2-6; 10 bases map to TRBD1. Germline CDR1 WNHNN, CDR2 SYGVQD (reference sequence). CDR3 length: 19 amino acids. The CDR3 DNA sequence: TGCGCCAGCAGTGGGTCATCCGGGACAGGGGAGGCTGGGACCAACGTCCTGACTTTC. It encodes CASSGSSGTGEAGTNVLTF.

The rearrangement links TRBV9 to TRBJ1-6; D remains ambiguous. CDR1 is SGDLS and CDR2 is YYNGEE in the germline V gene. The CDR3 runs to 17 residues. Trimming removed 0 bases from V and 10 bases from J, with 20 bases in between. The CDR3 is CASSVGFNDVEESPLHF. CDR3 bases: TGTGCCAGCAGCGTAGGGTTCAATGACGTCGAGGAATCACCCCTCCACTTT.

A single count supports this clone. J is TRBJ1-1 and V is TRBV6-5, with 7 bases fitting TRBD1. Germline CDR1 and CDR2: MNHEY and SVGAGI. The CDR3 consists of 14 residues. V lost 7 bases, J lost 0 bases, and 5 bases stayed unmatched. DNA of the CDR3: TGTGCCAGCAACCGGGACAGAATGAACACTGAAGCTTTCTTT. This translates into CASNRDRMNTEAFF.

The rearrangement uses TRBV3-1 (or the pseudogene TRBV3-2) and TRBJ2-1; TRBD2 aligns across 11 bases. After removal of 5 bases from V and 6 bases from J, the junction contained 12 bases not matched to a gene. This CDR3 is 17 amino acids long. Germline lookup yields CDR1 LGHDT and CDR2 YNNKEL (reference sequence). CDR3 in amino acids: CASSIKRSSGRTNEQFF. In DNA form, the CDR3 reads TGTGCCAGCAGCATAAAGCGCTCTAGCGGGAGGACCAATGAGCAGTTCTTC.

The V call is TRBV20-1, the J call TRBJ2-7; 11 nucleotides agree with TRBD2. This CDR3 comprises 14 residues. Germline loops: CDR1 DFQATT, CDR2 SNEGSKA (reference sequence). The trim removed 3 bases at V and 3 bases at J, leaving 4 bases unmatched. The CDR3 is CSASSGTSGYEQYF. The CDR3 nucleotides read TGCAGTGCTAGTTCTGGGACTAGCGGCTACGAGCAGTACTTC.

This chain joins TRBV28 and TRBJ2-5; D remains ambiguous. Germline V gives CDR1 MDHEN, CDR2 SYDVKM. V was shortened by 3 bases and J by 5 bases, with 7 bases between the two germline ends. The CDR3 sequence is 12 residues long. CDR3 sequence (DNA): TGTGCCAGCAGTTTGGTGGAGGAGACCCAGTACTTC. As protein: CASSLVEETQYF.

The chain links TRBV6-2 or TRBV6-3 to TRBJ1-1; the D gene is possibly TRBD1 (6 bases). Germline V gene data show CDR1 as MNHEY and CDR2 as SVGEGT. V lost 4 bases and J 3 bases, leaving 12 bases between the germline ends. The CDR3 spans 14 residues. The CDR3 loop reads CASSSTGRYTEAFF. The CDR3 DNA follows: TGTGCCAGCAGTTCGACAGGCCGCTACACTGAAGCTTTCTTT.